These T cell receptor beta chains were read from a single sample in a study of response to subunit inactivated influenza vaccine. TCRdb re-analysed the RT-PCR reads in MiXCR, keeping a single row per CDR3 protein. The data contain fewer than 750,000 distinct CDR3 sequences, approximately 14% of them singletons. The material sequenced was PBMCs from blood, taken less than 13 days after vaccination. These receptors were collected from a man aged 45-65 years who received an inactivated influenza vaccine. Both conserved end residues are part of each CDR3. Each record gives: D gene, clone size, J gene, V gene, CDR3 DNA, CDR3 protein. D genes are given only for firm matches. For some rows the clone size is stated as once, few or many, or as a class when expanded; others skip it.

d_call: TRBD2; clone_size: few; j_call: TRBJ2-1; v_call: TRBV7-9; cdr3_nt: TGTGCCAGCAGCTCCCTCCAGCGGGAGGGAGGAAATGAGCAGTTCTTC; cdr3_aa: CASSSLQREGGNEQFF
d_call: .; clone_size: few; j_call: TRBJ2-1; v_call: TRBV29-1; cdr3_nt: TGCAGCGGTAAACTCGGTGAGCAGTTCTTC; cdr3_aa: CSGKLGEQFF
d_call: .; clone_size: few; j_call: TRBJ1-4; v_call: TRBV3-1; cdr3_nt: TGTGCCAGCAGCCAAGATCCCAGCGCAACTAATGAAAAACTGTTTTTT; cdr3_aa: CASSQDPSATNEKLFF
d_call: .; clone_size: few; j_call: TRBJ2-2; v_call: TRBV9; cdr3_nt: TGTGCCAGCAGCGTACTTTCCACCGGGGAGCTGTTTTTT; cdr3_aa: CASSVLSTGELFF
d_call: TRBD2; clone_size: few; j_call: TRBJ2-2; v_call: TRBV14; cdr3_nt: TGTGCCAGCAGCCAGGGACTAGCGCCGAACACCGGGGAGCTGTTTTTT; cdr3_aa: CASSQGLAPNTGELFF
d_call: TRBD1; clone_size: .; j_call: TRBJ2-5; v_call: TRBV2; cdr3_nt: TGTGCCAGCAGAGGGGGACAGGGGTACGAGACCCAGTACTTC; cdr3_aa: CASRGGQGYETQYF
d_call: .; clone_size: .; j_call: TRBJ1-1; v_call: TRBV10-2; cdr3_nt: TGCGCCAGCAGTGAGTCACAGGGATCCGGACGGACTGAAGCTTTCTTT; cdr3_aa: CASSESQGSGRTEAFF
d_call: .; clone_size: few; j_call: TRBJ2-3; v_call: TRBV5-1; cdr3_nt: TGCGCCAGCAGCTTGGCGGCTGGCACAGATACGCAGTATTTT; cdr3_aa: CASSLAAGTDTQYF
d_call: .; clone_size: .; j_call: TRBJ1-5; v_call: TRBV7-2; cdr3_nt: TGTGCCAGCAGTCTAAGAGAGGGGGTTGGGCAGCCCCAGCATTTT; cdr3_aa: CASSLREGVGQPQHF
d_call: .; clone_size: .; j_call: TRBJ1-2; v_call: TRBV20-1; cdr3_nt: TGCAGTGGATGGAGGGAGGATGGCTACACCTTC; cdr3_aa: CSGWREDGYTF
d_call: .; clone_size: few; j_call: TRBJ1-2; v_call: TRBV10-3; cdr3_nt: TGTGCCATCAGCGACACCCCGGTCAGGGACTATGGCTACACCTTC; cdr3_aa: CAISDTPVRDYGYTF
d_call: .; clone_size: many; j_call: TRBJ2-7; v_call: TRBV7-8; cdr3_nt: TGTGCCAGCAGCCCAATGGGGACCGCTAAGTACGAGCAGTACTTC; cdr3_aa: CASSPMGTAKYEQYF
d_call: TRBD2; clone_size: few; j_call: TRBJ2-5; v_call: TRBV20-1; cdr3_nt: TGCAGTGCTGCCGCGAACCCAGGACTAGTGGGGGAGACCCAGTACTTC; cdr3_aa: CSAAANPGLVGETQYF
d_call: .; clone_size: .; j_call: TRBJ1-1; v_call: TRBV12-3/TRBV12-4; cdr3_nt: TGTGCCAGCTCCAACGGGGCAGGGGCAAACATGAACACTGAAGCTTTCTTT; cdr3_aa: CASSNGAGANMNTEAFF
d_call: .; clone_size: few; j_call: TRBJ1-5; v_call: TRBV3-1; cdr3_nt: TGTGCCAGCAGCCAAGGACCCTCCTTCAATCAGCCCCAGCATTTT; cdr3_aa: CASSQGPSFNQPQHF
d_call: .; clone_size: few; j_call: TRBJ2-7; v_call: TRBV10-3; cdr3_nt: TGTGCCATCAGTGGGGCGGGACAGATCTACGAGCAGTACTTC; cdr3_aa: CAISGAGQIYEQYF
d_call: .; clone_size: .; j_call: TRBJ2-7; v_call: TRBV11-1; cdr3_nt: TGTGCCAGCAGCAAGACCGGGCCCCAAAGGGCCTCCTACGAGCAGTACTTC; cdr3_aa: CASSKTGPQRASYEQYF
d_call: .; clone_size: many; j_call: TRBJ1-5; v_call: TRBV12-3/TRBV12-4; cdr3_nt: TGCGCCAGCAGCTTGTGGGGGGGCAATCAGCCCCAGCATTTT; cdr3_aa: CASSLWGGNQPQHF
d_call: .; clone_size: .; j_call: TRBJ2-7; v_call: TRBV10-3; cdr3_nt: TGTGCCATCAGTGCTAGGCAGGGCTCCTACGAGCAGTACTTC; cdr3_aa: CAISARQGSYEQYF
d_call: TRBD1; clone_size: few; j_call: TRBJ2-5; v_call: TRBV24-1; cdr3_nt: TGTGCCACCAGTGACTCAATCCCCGACAGGGGGCGTGAGACCCAGTACTTC; cdr3_aa: CATSDSIPDRGRETQYF
d_call: .; clone_size: .; j_call: TRBJ2-5; v_call: TRBV20-1; cdr3_nt: TGCAGTGCGGCGCCAACCCTGGGGACCCAGTACTTC; cdr3_aa: CSAAPTLGTQYF
d_call: .; clone_size: many; j_call: TRBJ2-3; v_call: TRBV20-1; cdr3_nt: TGCAGTGCTAGTTGGTCCCTCGGAATTCCAGATACGCAGTATTTT; cdr3_aa: CSASWSLGIPDTQYF
d_call: .; clone_size: few; j_call: TRBJ1-1; v_call: TRBV29-1; cdr3_nt: TGCAGCTCGACAGAGAACACTGAAGCTTTCTTT; cdr3_aa: CSSTENTEAFF